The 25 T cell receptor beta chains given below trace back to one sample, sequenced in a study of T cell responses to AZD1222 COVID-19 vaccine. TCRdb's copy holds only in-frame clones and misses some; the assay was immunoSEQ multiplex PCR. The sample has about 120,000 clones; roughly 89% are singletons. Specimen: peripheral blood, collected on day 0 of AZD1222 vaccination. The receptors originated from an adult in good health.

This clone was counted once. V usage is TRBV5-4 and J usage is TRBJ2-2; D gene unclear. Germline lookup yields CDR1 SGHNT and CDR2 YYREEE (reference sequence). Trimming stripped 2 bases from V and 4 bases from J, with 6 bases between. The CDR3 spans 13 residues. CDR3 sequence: CASSFGGTGELFF. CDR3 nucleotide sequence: TGTGCCAGCAGCTTCGGTGGCACCGGGGAGCTGTTTTTT. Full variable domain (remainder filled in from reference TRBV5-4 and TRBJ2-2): ETGVTQSPTHLIKTRGQQVTLRCSSQSGHNTVSWYQQALGQGPQFIFQYYREEENGRGNFPPRFSGLQFPNYSSELNVNALELDDSALYLCASSFGGTGELFFGEGSRLTVL.

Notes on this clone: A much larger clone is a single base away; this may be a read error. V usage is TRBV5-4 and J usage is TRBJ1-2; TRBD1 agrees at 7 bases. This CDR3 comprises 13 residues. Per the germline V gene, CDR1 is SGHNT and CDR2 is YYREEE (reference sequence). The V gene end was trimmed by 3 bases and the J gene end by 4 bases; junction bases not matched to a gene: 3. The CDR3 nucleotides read TGTGCCAGCAGCTCGCGACAGGGCTATGGCTACACCTTC. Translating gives CASSSRQGYGYTF.

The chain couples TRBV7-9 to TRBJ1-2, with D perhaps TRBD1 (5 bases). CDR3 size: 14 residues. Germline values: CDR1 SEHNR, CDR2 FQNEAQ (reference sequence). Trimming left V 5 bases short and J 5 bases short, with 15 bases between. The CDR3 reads CASSTDVRGYGYTF. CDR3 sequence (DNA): TGTGCCAGCAGCACGGACGTACGGGGGTATGGCTACACCTTC.

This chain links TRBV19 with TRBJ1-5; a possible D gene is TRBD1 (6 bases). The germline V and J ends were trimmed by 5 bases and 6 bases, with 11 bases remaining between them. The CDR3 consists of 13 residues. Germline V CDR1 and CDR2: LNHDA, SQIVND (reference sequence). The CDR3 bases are TGTGCCAGTAGTGGAGGGGGTGGTCAGCCCCAGCATTTT. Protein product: CASSGGGGQPQHF.

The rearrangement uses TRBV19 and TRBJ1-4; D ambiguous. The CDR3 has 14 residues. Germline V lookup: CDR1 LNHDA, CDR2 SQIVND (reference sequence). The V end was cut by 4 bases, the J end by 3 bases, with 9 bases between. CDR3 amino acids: CASSTGLPNEKLFF. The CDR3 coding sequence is TGTGCCAGTAGTACAGGTCTTCCTAATGAAAAACTGTTTTTT.

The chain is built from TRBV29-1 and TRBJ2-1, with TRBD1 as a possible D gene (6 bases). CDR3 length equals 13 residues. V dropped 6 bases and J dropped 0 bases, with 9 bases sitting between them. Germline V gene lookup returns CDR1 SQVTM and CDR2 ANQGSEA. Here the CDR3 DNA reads TGCAGCGTCGCACAGGGCTCCTACAATGAGCAGTTCTTC. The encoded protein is CSVAQGSYNEQFF.

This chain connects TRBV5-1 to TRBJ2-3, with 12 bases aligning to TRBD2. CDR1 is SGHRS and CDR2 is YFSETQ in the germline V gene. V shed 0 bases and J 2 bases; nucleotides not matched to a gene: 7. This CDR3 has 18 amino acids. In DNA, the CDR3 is TGCGCCAGCAGCTTGGAGAGTACTAGCGGGGGGAACACAGATACGCAGTATTTT. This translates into CASSLESTSGGNTDTQYF. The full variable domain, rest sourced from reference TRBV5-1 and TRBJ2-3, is KAGVTQTPRYLIKTRGQQVTLSCSPISGHRSVSWYQQTPGQGLQFLFEYFSETQRNKGNFPGRFSGRQFSNSRSEMNVSTLELGDSALYLCASSLESTSGGNTDTQYFGPGTRLTVL.

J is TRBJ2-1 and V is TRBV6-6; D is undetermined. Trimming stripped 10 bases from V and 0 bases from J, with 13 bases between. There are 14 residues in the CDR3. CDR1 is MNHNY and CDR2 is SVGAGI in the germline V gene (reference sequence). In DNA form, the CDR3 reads TGTGCCATCAACAGCTACTCCTCCTACAATGAGCAGTTCTTC. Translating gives CAINSYSSYNEQFF.

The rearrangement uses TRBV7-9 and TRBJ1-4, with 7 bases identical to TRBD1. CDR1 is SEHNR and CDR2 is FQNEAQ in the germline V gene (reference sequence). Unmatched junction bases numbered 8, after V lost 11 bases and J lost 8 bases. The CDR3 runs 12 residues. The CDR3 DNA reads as TGTGCCTCAGGGACAGCGGCGGAAAAACTGTTTTTT. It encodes CASGTAAEKLFF.

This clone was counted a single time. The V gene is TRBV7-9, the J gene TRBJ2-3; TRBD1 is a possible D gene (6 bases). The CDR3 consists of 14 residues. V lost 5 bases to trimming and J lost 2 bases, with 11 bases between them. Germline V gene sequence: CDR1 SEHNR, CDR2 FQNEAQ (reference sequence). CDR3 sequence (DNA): TGTGCCAGCAGCGAGCCAGGGGACACAGATACGCAGTATTTT. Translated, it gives CASSEPGDTDTQYF.

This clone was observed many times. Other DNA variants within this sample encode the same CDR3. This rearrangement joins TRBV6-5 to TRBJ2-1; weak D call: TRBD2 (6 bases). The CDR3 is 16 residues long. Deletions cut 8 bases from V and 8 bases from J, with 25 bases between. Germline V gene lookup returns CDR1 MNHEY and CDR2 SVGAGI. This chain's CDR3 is CASCWGWSGGWDEQFF. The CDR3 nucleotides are TGTGCCAGCTGTTGGGGGTGGAGCGGAGGGTGGGATGAGCAGTTCTTC.

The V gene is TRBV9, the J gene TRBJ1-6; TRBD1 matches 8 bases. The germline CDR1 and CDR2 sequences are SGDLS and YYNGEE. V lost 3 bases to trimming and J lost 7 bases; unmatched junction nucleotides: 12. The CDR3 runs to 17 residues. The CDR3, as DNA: TGTGCCAGCAGCGCCCAGGGGGCCTCGGCACGGAATTCACCCCTCCACTTT. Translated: CASSAQGASARNSPLHF.

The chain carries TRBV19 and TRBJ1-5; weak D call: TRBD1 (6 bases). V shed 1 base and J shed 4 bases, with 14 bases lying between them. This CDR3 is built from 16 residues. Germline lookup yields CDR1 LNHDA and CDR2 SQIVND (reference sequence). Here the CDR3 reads CASSIVQGLGNQPQHF. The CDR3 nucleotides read TGTGCCAGTAGTATAGTTCAGGGGCTAGGAAATCAGCCCCAGCATTTT.

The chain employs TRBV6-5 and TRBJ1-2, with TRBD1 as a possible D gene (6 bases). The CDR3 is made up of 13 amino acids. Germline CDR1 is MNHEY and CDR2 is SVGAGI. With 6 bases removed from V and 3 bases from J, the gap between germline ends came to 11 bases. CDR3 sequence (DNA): TGTGCCAGCAGGACAGGACCCCACTATGGCTACACCTTC. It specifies CASRTGPHYGYTF.

CDR3 residues: CASTTGVEQYF. The CDR3 DNA reads TGTGCCAGCACTACAGGGGTAGAGCAGTACTTC. This rearrangement joins TRBV4-2 to TRBJ2-7, with 7 nucleotides matching TRBD1. Trimming took 7 bases from V and 7 from J; bases not matched to a gene: 4. This CDR3 comprises 11 residues. CDR1 is LGHNA and CDR2 is YNFKEQ in the germline V gene.

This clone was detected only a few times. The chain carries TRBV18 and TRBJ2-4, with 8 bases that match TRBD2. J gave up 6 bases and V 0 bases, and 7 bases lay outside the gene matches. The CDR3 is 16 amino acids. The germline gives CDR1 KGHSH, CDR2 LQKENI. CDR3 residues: CASSPPWGSGANIQYF. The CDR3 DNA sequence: TGTGCCAGCTCACCACCGTGGGGTAGCGGGGCAAACATTCAGTACTTC.

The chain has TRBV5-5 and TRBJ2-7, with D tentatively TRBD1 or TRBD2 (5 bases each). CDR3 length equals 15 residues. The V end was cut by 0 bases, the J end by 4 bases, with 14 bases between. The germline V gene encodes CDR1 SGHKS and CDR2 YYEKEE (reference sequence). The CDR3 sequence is CASSLAAGTLYEQYF. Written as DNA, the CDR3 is TGTGCCAGCAGCTTGGCAGCCGGGACCCTTTACGAGCAGTACTTC.

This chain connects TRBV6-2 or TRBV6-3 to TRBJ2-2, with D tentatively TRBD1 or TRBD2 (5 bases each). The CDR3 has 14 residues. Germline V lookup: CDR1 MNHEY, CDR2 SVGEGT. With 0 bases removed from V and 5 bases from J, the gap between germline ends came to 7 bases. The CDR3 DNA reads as TGTGCCAGCAGTTACTCGAGGGGTACCGGGGAGCTGTTTTTT. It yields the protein CASSYSRGTGELFF.

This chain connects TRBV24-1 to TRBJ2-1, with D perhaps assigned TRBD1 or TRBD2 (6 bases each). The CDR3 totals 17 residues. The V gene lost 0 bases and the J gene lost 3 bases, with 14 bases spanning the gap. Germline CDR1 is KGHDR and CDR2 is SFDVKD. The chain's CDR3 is CATSDLGRRGSYNEQFF. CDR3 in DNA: TGTGCCACCAGTGATTTGGGTCGGAGGGGGAGCTACAATGAGCAGTTCTTC.

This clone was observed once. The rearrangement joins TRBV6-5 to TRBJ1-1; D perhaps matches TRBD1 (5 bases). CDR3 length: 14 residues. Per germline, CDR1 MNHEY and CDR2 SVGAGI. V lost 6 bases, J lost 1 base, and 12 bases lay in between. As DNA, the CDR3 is TGTGCCAGCAGCGTGGGGGGAGGGAACACTGAAGCTTTCTTT. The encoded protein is CASSVGGGNTEAFF.

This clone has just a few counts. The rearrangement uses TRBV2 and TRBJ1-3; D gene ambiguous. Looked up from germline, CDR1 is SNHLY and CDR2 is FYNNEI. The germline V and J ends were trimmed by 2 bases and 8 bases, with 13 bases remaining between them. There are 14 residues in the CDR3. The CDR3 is CASSESIRVYTIYF. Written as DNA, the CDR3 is TGTGCCAGCAGTGAAAGCATCCGGGTATACACCATATATTTT.

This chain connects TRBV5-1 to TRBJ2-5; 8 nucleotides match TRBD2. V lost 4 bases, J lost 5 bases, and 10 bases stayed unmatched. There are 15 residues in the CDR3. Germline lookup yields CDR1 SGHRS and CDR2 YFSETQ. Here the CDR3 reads CASSRSGGRGETQYF. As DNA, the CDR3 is TGCGCCAGCAGCCGGTCGGGAGGGCGGGGGGAGACCCAGTACTTC.

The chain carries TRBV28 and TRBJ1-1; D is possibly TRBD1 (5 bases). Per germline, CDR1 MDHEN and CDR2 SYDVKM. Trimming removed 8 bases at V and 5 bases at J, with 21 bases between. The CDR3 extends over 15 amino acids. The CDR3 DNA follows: TGTGCCAGCGATACCTCCGGGACCCCGGGAACTGAAGCTTTCTTT. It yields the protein CASDTSGTPGTEAFF.

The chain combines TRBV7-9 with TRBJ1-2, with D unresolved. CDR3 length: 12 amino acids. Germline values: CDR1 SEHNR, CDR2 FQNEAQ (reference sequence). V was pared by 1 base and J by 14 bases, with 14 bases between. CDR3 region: CASSLVSVSETF. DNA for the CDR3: TGTGCCAGCAGCTTAGTTAGCGTCAGCGAGACCTTC. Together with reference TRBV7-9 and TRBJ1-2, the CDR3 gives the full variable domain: DTGVSQNPRHKITKRGQNVTFRCDPISEHNRLYWYRQTLGQGPEFLTYFQNEAQLEKSRLLSDRFSAERPKGSFSTLEIQRTEQGDSAMYLCASSLVSVSETFGSGTRLTVV.

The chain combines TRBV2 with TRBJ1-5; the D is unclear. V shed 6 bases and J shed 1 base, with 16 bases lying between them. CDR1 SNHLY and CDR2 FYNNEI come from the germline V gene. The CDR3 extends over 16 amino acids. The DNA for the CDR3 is TGTGCCAGCAGCACGATCGGACGGGGAAGCAATCAGCCCCAGCATTTT. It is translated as CASSTIGRGSNQPQHF.